A selection of T cell receptor beta chains follows, all from one sample in a study of untreated major depressive disorder. The table came from immunoSEQ multiplex PCR; TCRdb's copy has only in-frame clones and leaves some out. The table has under 20,000 clones, 92% seen once. Material for sequencing was CD4+ T cells from PBMCs. These receptors were taken from a woman in her forties with major depressive disorder. The CDR3 runs from the conserved cysteine through the conserved F or W. D genes are given only for firm matches. Clone size is shown for a subset of rows, as once, few, many or a class of expanded clone.

>TRBJ2-2|-|-|TRBV5-5
TGTGCCAGCAGCTGGACAGCCGCGAACACCGGGGAGCTGTTTTTT
CASSWTAANTGELFF
>TRBJ1-2|-|-|TRBV29-1
TGCAGCGTTGACAATGGCTACACCTTC
CSVDNGYTF
>TRBJ2-1|TRBD2|-|TRBV2
TGTGCCAGCAGTGAACTGTTAGCGGGGTACAATGAGCAGTTCTTC
CASSELLAGYNEQFF
>TRBJ1-6|-|-|TRBV9
TGTGCCAGCAGCGTAGAGGGGGGCTCCTATAATTCACCCCTCCACTTT
CASSVEGGSYNSPLHF
>TRBJ2-7|-|-|TRBV7-8
TGTGCCAGCAGCCCCCAGACAGGCCCTACTTCCTACGAGCAGTACTTC
CASSPQTGPTSYEQYF
>TRBJ1-3|TRBD1|-|TRBV2
TGTGCCAGCGCTGCCGGGACAGGGGGCTCCTTTTTCTCTGGAAACACCATATATTTT
CASAAGTGGSFFSGNTIYF
>TRBJ1-2|-|-|TRBV6-1
TGTGCCAGCAGGCTGACAGGATCGGCTGGCTACACCTTC
CASRLTGSAGYTF
>TRBJ1-4|TRBD1|-|TRBV7-6
TGTGCCAGCAGCTTGGTACAGGGGCGAAATGAAAAACTGTTTTTT
CASSLVQGRNEKLFF
>TRBJ2-3|TRBD2|-|TRBV12-5
TGTGCTAGTGGCCCTGGGACTAGCGGGGGTGTAGATACGCAGTATTTT
CASGPGTSGGVDTQYF
>TRBJ2-5|TRBD1|-|TRBV5-6
TGTGCCAGCAGCTTGGAGTTGACAGGGGAGACCCAGTACTTC
CASSLELTGETQYF
>TRBJ2-2|-|-|TRBV9
TGTGCCAGCAGCGTAGACGGGGAGCTGTTTTTT
CASSVDGELFF
>TRBJ2-5|-|-|TRBV2
TGTGCCAGCAGTGTAAATGCTCTCCGTGGGGAGACCCAGTACTTC
CASSVNALRGETQYF
>TRBJ2-5|-|-|TRBV25-1
TGTGCCAGCCGGGGAGATCAAGAGACCCAGTACTTC
CASRGDQETQYF
>TRBJ1-3|-|-|TRBV2
TGTGCCAGCAGACTAGACAGTCCTGGAAACACCATATATTTT
CASRLDSPGNTIYF
>TRBJ1-2|-|once|TRBV29-1
TGCAGCGTCCGTGACAGCTCTATAGCTAACTATGGCTACACCTTC
CSVRDSSIANYGYTF
>TRBJ1-1|-|-|TRBV5-1
TGCGCCAGCAGGGTTGGTGGCGGGAAGAACACTGAAGCTTTCTTT
CASRVGGGKNTEAFF
>TRBJ2-7|TRBD1|once|TRBV27
TGTGCCAGCAAAGTCAGCAGGGGGCGACCACCCTACGAGCAGTACTTC
CASKVSRGRPPYEQYF
>TRBJ2-5|TRBD1|-|TRBV7-2
TGTGCCAGCAGCTTGGGACCGAGACAGGGACAAGAGACCCAGTACTTC
CASSLGPRQGQETQYF
>TRBJ2-1|TRBD2|-|TRBV9
TGTGCCAGCAGCGTTAGCGGGGGGGTCTTTGGCGAGCAGTTCTTC
CASSVSGGVFGEQFF
>TRBJ1-2|-|-|TRBV10-3
TGTGCCATCAGTGAGAGGGGTAACTATGGCTACACCTTC
CAISERGNYGYTF
>TRBJ1-2|-|-|TRBV29-1
TGCAGCGTTGAGGAAACAGGGAGGTCCTATGGCTACACCTTC
CSVEETGRSYGYTF
>TRBJ2-3|TRBD2|few|TRBV9
TGTGCCAGCAGCGTAGAGGGAGGGCGCACAGATACGCAGTATTTT
CASSVEGGRTDTQYF
>TRBJ1-6|-|-|TRBV30
TGTGCCTGGAGTCTCGGGGCGAGGGATTCACCCCTCCACTTT
CAWSLGARDSPLHF
>TRBJ1-1|TRBD1|-|TRBV10-3
TGTGCCATCAAACCCGGACAGGGGAGGGAGAACACTGAAGCTTTCTTT
CAIKPGQGRENTEAFF
>TRBJ2-3|-|-|TRBV11-2
TGTGCCAGCAGCACGAGGACTGGGTGGGATACGCAGTATTTT
CASSTRTGWDTQYF
>TRBJ2-1|TRBD2|-|TRBV13
TGTGCCAGCAGCCCCCCCATCGGGCGGGGGGGAGACGAGCAGTTCTTC
CASSPPIGRGGDEQFF
>TRBJ2-4|-|-|TRBV4-3
TGCGCCAGCAGCCAAAAGAATGGGGAATGGGCCAAAAACATTCAGTACTTC
CASSQKNGEWAKNIQYF
>TRBJ1-3|-|-|TRBV11-3
TGTGCCAGCAGCTTTCGGCAACTCTCTGGAAACACCATATATTTT
CASSFRQLSGNTIYF
>TRBJ2-7|-|-|TRBV2
TGTGCCAGCAGTGAAGAGGGAACAGCCTACGAGCAGTACTTC
CASSEEGTAYEQYF
>TRBJ2-5|-|once|TRBV15
TGTGCCACCAGCAGCCTCGGAGAGACCCAGTACTTC
CATSSLGETQYF
>TRBJ2-5|TRBD1|-|TRBV2
TGTGCCAGCGACAGGGGGCGCGGAGAGACCCAGTACTTC
CASDRGRGETQYF
>TRBJ1-5|-|-|TRBV30
TGTGCCTGGAGTCGCGCAGGAACCCATCAGCCCCAGCATTTT
CAWSRAGTHQPQHF
>TRBJ2-2|TRBD1|once|TRBV6-5
TGTGCCAGCAAAATCACAGGGGGTACCGGGGAGCTGTTTTTT
CASKITGGTGELFF
>TRBJ1-2|TRBD1|-|TRBV29-1
TGCAGCGTAACCCAACCCCGACAGGGAGCTAACTATGGCTACACCTTC
CSVTQPRQGANYGYTF
>TRBJ1-6|-|-|TRBV19
TGTGCCAGTAGTATAGATTGGCAACAGAGCTCCTATAATTCACCCCTCCACTTT
CASSIDWQQSSYNSPLHF
>TRBJ1-3|-|-|TRBV30
TGTGCCTGGAGCCGGACCCTTCAACTCTCTGGAAACACCATATATTTT
CAWSRTLQLSGNTIYF
>TRBJ1-3|-|-|TRBV6-5
TGTGCCAGCAGTTCCTACCTTATCTCTGGAAACACCATATATTTT
CASSSYLISGNTIYF
>TRBJ2-5|TRBD2|-|TRBV5-1
TGCGCCAGCAGCCCGACTAGCGGGGGGTTAGAGACCCAGTACTTC
CASSPTSGGLETQYF
>TRBJ2-2|-|-|TRBV5-1
TGCGCCAGCAGCTTGTTGGCCGGGGAGCTGTTTTTT
CASSLLAGELFF
>TRBJ1-2|-|-|TRBV29-1
TGCAGCGTTCTCCCCGGACAGTTTACCTCTAACTATGGCTACACCTTC
CSVLPGQFTSNYGYTF
>TRBJ2-3|TRBD2|-|TRBV7-9
TGTGCCAGCAGCTTACGGCGGGAGCCTACAGATACGCAGTATTTT
CASSLRREPTDTQYF
>TRBJ1-4|-|-|TRBV5-1
TGCGCCAGCAGCTTGGGACAGCACGGTAGTGAAAAACTGTTTTTT
CASSLGQHGSEKLFF
>TRBJ1-6|-|-|TRBV9
TGTGCCAGCAGCGTAGCGTCCTCCTATAATTCACCCCTCCACTTT
CASSVASSYNSPLHF
>TRBJ2-3|-|-|TRBV30
TGTGCCTGGAGTGCGAAGGGCAGGGCGGGCACAGATACGCAGTATTTT
CAWSAKGRAGTDTQYF
>TRBJ1-1|-|-|TRBV30
TGTGCCTGGAGTTCTTCCGGGCCCGAAGCTTTCTTT
CAWSSSGPEAFF
>TRBJ2-7|-|-|TRBV7-8
TGTGCCAGCAGCTTAATCTCATCCTACGAGCAGTACTTC
CASSLISSYEQYF
>TRBJ1-1|TRBD1|-|TRBV9
TGTGCCAGCAGCTCATTGGGACAGGGATGGACTGAAGCTTTCTTT
CASSSLGQGWTEAFF
>TRBJ2-2|-|-|TRBV7-2
TGTGCCAGCAGCTTAGCGGTGCGGGGCGCTAACACCGGGGAGCTGTTTTTT
CASSLAVRGANTGELFF
>TRBJ2-5|TRBD2|-|TRBV5-1
TGCGCCAGCAGCCTTTCCGGGAGGGAAGGGACCCAGTACTTC
CASSLSGREGTQYF
>TRBJ1-5|-|-|TRBV2
TGTGCCAGCAGCGAGGGTTACAGTGATCAGCCCCAGCATTTT
CASSEGYSDQPQHF
>TRBJ1-5|-|-|TRBV11-2
TGTGCCAGCAGCGTAGGACAATTCAATCAGCCCCAGCATTTT
CASSVGQFNQPQHF
>TRBJ2-3|-|-|TRBV30
TGTGCCTGGAGTAGAGGGGGGGGGCTCACAGATACGCAGTATTTT
CAWSRGGGLTDTQYF
>TRBJ2-6|-|-|TRBV30
TGTGCCTGGAGTCACTCTGGGGCCAACGTCCTGACTTTC
CAWSHSGANVLTF
>TRBJ1-6|-|-|TRBV6-5
TGTGCCAGCAGTTCGGGGAGCTCCTATAATTCACCCCTCCACTTT
CASSSGSSYNSPLHF
>TRBJ2-1|TRBD2|-|TRBV9
TGTGCCAGCAGCGTTCTCGTGACTAGCGGGAGTGAGCAGTTCTTC
CASSVLVTSGSEQFF
>TRBJ1-2|-|-|TRBV5-1
TGCGCCAGCGCCCTTGGTGGGGGATTGGGCTATGGCTACACCTTC
CASALGGGLGYGYTF
>TRBJ2-2|TRBD2|-|TRBV2
TGTGCCAGCATTGGGGGCCTAGCGGGGACCGGGGAGCTGTTTTTT
CASIGGLAGTGELFF
>TRBJ1-6|TRBD1|-|TRBV11-3
TGTGCCAGCAGCTTAGATTCTGGACAGGCCGTATCCTACAATTCACCCCTCCACTTT
CASSLDSGQAVSYNSPLHF
>TRBJ2-7|-|-|TRBV6-4
TGTGCCAGCAGTGAGGACCCCTTGTCAGAGTACTTC
CASSEDPLSEYF
>TRBJ1-1|-|-|TRBV29-1
TGCAGCGTTGGAGAGAACACTGAAGCTTTCTTT
CSVGENTEAFF